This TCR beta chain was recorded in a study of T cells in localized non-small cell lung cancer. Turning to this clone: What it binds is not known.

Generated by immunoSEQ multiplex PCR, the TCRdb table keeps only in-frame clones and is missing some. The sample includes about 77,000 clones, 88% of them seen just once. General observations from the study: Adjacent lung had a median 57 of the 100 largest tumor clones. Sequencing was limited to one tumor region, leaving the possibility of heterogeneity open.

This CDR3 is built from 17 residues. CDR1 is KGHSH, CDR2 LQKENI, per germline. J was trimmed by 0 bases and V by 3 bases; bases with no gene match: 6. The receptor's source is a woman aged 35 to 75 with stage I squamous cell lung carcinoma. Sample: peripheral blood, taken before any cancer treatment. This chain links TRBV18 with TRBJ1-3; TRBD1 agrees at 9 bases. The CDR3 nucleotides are TGTGCCAGCTCACCTAGACAGGGGGGCAGCTCTGGAAACACCATATATTTT. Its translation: CASSPRQGGSSGNTIYF.